The next 25 T cell receptor beta chains were all read from a single sample in a study of OX40 agonist ivuxolimab in advanced cancers. Preparation of the library involved the immunoSEQ multiplex PCR assay. This immuneACCESS table, as held by TCRdb, lists in-frame sequences with V and J called but not all clones. Of the missing ones, under half trace to an unresolved V gene in checked studies; the others have no known cause. Across this sample there are some 99,000 clones, with roughly nine tenths seen only once. 0.5% to 0.55% of the sample belongs to the ten largest clones. The source was CD4+ or CD8+ T cells sorted from blood, collected in a trial of the OX40 agonist ivuxolimab. All receptors derive from an adult with an advanced solid tumor such as melanoma, head and neck, liver or kidney cancer.

This clone was seen a single time. This specimen includes other DNA sequences encoding the same CDR3. The chain carries TRBV5-6 and TRBJ1-3; D gene unclear. The CDR3 totals 14 residues. Germline lookup yields CDR1 SGHDT and CDR2 YYEEEE. Trimming stripped 2 bases from V and 1 base from J, with 7 bases between. The CDR3 reads CASSLGRSGNTIYF. CDR3 sequence (DNA): TGTGCCAGCAGCTTAGGACGTTCTGGAAACACCATATATTTT.

J is TRBJ1-2 and V is TRBV9, with D possibly being TRBD1 (6 bases). The germline CDR1 and CDR2 sequences are SGDLS and YYNGEE. The CDR3 totals 15 residues. V gave up 1 base and J gave up 8 bases, with 18 bases separating them. This chain's CDR3 is CASSVTMGGGEGYTF. DNA of the CDR3: TGTGCCAGCAGCGTAACGATGGGGGGCGGTGAGGGCTACACCTTC. The complete variable domain, with remaining parts taken from reference TRBV9 and TRBJ1-2, reads DSGVTQTPKHLITATGQRVTLRCSPRSGDLSVYWYQQSLDQGLQFLIQYYNGEERAKGNILERFSAQQFPDLHSELNLSSLELGDSALYFCASSVTMGGGEGYTFGSGTRLTVV.

This rearrangement joins TRBV18 to TRBJ1-1; D is ambiguous. This CDR3 is built from 13 residues. V gave up 2 bases and J gave up 0 bases, with 4 bases separating them. Germline CDR1 reads KGHSH; CDR2 reads LQKENI. For the CDR3, the DNA is TGTGCCAGCTCACCAAGCCTGAACACTGAAGCTTTCTTT. Encoded protein: CASSPSLNTEAFF.

The sample holds a few counts of this clone. Distinct nucleotide sequences in the sample also encode this CDR3. The chain combines TRBV27 with TRBJ1-1; no clear D gene. CDR3 length: 12 residues. Trimming pared 3 bases from V and 2 bases from J, leaving 4 bases between. Germline CDR1 reads MNHEY; CDR2 reads SMNVEV (reference sequence). CDR3: CASSLDNTEAFF. CDR3 nucleotide sequence: TGTGCCAGCAGTTTGGATAACACTGAAGCTTTCTTT.

This clone has a single count. This rearrangement joins TRBV6-5 to TRBJ2-3, with D perhaps TRBD2 (5 bases). Trimming shortened V by 2 bases and J by 0 bases, and 12 bases separated the two germline ends. Looked up from germline, CDR1 is MNHEY and CDR2 is SVGAGI. The CDR3 covers 16 residues. CDR3 sequence reads: CASSYRGLGSTDTQYF. The CDR3 DNA reads as TGTGCCAGCAGTTACCGCGGACTCGGAAGCACAGATACGCAGTATTTT.

The chain combines TRBV6-5 with TRBJ2-7; 10 nucleotides align to TRBD1. CDR3 length: 14 amino acids. Germline-derived CDR1 and CDR2 are MNHEY and SVGAGI. J lost 5 bases, V lost 4 bases, and 5 bases had no gene match. CDR3 protein: CASSSSTGGHEQYF. Written as DNA, the CDR3 is TGTGCCAGCAGTTCCTCGACAGGGGGCCACGAGCAGTACTTC.

This chain uses TRBV7-9 with TRBJ1-1; unclear D gene. Germline CDR1 SEHNR, CDR2 FQNEAQ (reference sequence). V lost 3 bases and J lost 1, with 3 bases in between. The CDR3 contains 12 residues. This CDR3 reads CASSFANTEAFF. For the CDR3, the DNA is TGTGCCAGCAGCTTCGCGAACACTGAAGCTTTCTTT.

The gene calls are TRBV10-3 and TRBJ2-2, with D maybe TRBD2 (5 bases). The germline V gene encodes CDR1 ENHRY and CDR2 SYGVKD. The CDR3 totals 15 residues. Trimming stripped 3 bases from V and 6 bases from J, with 14 bases between. CDR3 loop: CAISDPRRDAGELFF. The CDR3 DNA sequence: TGTGCCATCAGTGACCCACGACGGGATGCCGGGGAGCTGTTTTTT.

This chain connects TRBV7-9 to TRBJ2-1, with a possible D match to TRBD2 (6 bases). Germline V gene data show CDR1 as SEHNR and CDR2 as FQNEAQ (reference sequence). There are 16 residues in the CDR3. V lost 5 bases, J lost 4 bases, and 18 bases lay in between. The CDR3 protein is CASSPPLGGGYNEQFF. Written as DNA, the CDR3 is TGTGCCAGCAGCCCCCCCCTCGGTGGGGGGTACAATGAGCAGTTCTTC. Together with reference TRBV7-9 and TRBJ2-1, the CDR3 gives the full variable domain: DTGVSQNPRHKITKRGQNVTFRCDPISEHNRLYWYRQTLGQGPEFLTYFQNEAQLEKSRLLSDRFSAERPKGSFSTLEIQRTEQGDSAMYLCASSPPLGGGYNEQFFGPGTRLTVL.

The rearrangement joins TRBV6-6 to TRBJ1-2; the D gene is possibly TRBD1 (5 bases). This CDR3 has 13 amino acids. Germline CDR1 and CDR2: MNHNY and SVGAGI (reference sequence). Trimming took off 7 bases at V and 6 bases at J, with 15 bases between the two ends. CDR3 nucleotide sequence: TGTGCCAGCAACCCCCCAGGGTTGGATGGCTACACCTTC. Its protein product is CASNPPGLDGYTF.

The chain employs TRBV23-1 and TRBJ2-3; 7 bases match TRBD2. TRBV23-1 is assigned to the ORF class and has an uncertain function. The CDR3 is 13 amino acids. With 7 bases clipped from V and 7 bases from J, the junction kept 8 bases outside the gene matches. CDR3 protein: CASTPWGLNTQYF. In DNA form, the CDR3 reads TGCGCCAGCACGCCTTGGGGACTAAATACGCAGTATTTT.

The CDR3 DNA follows: TGTGCCAGCAGCCTGGACGGATGGACCGGGGAGCTGTTTTTT. Amino acids: CASSLDGWTGELFF. The V and J genes are TRBV7-2 and TRBJ2-2; D ambiguous. V gave up 5 bases and J gave up 5 bases, with 12 bases separating them. This CDR3 comprises 14 residues. Germline CDR1 SGHTA, CDR2 FQGNSA.

To note about this clone: This sample also contains other DNA sequences that code for the same CDR3. This sequence joins TRBV18 and TRBJ1-1; possibly TRBD1 for D (5 bases). In germline, CDR1 is KGHSH, CDR2 LQKENI. The V end was cut by 1 base, the J end by 4 bases, with 7 bases between. This CDR3 region has 13 residues. The CDR3 DNA follows: TGTGCCAGCTCACCACTTGGGGGCACTGAAGCTTTCTTT. It encodes CASSPLGGTEAFF.

The chain employs TRBV28 and TRBJ1-3, with no clear D. CDR3 length: 13 amino acids. Between the trimmed V and J ends, which lost 5 bases and 4 bases, there was a span of 9 bases. Germline V CDR1 and CDR2: MDHEN, SYDVKM. CDR3 sequence (DNA): TGTGCCAGCAGTACCGCGGGGGGAAACACCATATATTTT. Residues: CASSTAGGNTIYF. The full variable domain, in which reference TRBV28 and TRBJ1-3 provide the parts outside the CDR3, is DVKVTQSSRYLVKRTGEKVFLECVQDMDHENMFWYRQDPGLGLRLIYFSYDVKMKEKGDIPEGYSVSREKKERFSLILESASTNQTSMYLCASSTAGGNTIYFGEGSWLTVV.

V usage is TRBV15 and J usage is TRBJ2-3, with 8 nucleotides matching TRBD1. The CDR3 covers 15 residues. The germline gives CDR1 LNHNV, CDR2 YYDKDF (reference sequence). V shed 0 bases and J 8 bases; nucleotides not matched to a gene: 7. CDR3 amino acids: CATSRETGAEGTQYF. The CDR3 DNA sequence: TGTGCCACCAGCAGAGAGACAGGGGCTGAAGGTACGCAGTATTTT.

The chain uses TRBV10-3 and TRBJ2-1; D not certain. Germline V CDR1 and CDR2: ENHRY, SYGVKD. The CDR3 runs to 11 residues. V shed 9 bases and J shed 10 bases, with 13 bases lying between them. The CDR3 nucleotides read TGTGCCATTTCCCTTAGTGGGGAGCAGTTCTTC. Translated, it gives CAISLSGEQFF.

The V call is TRBV15, the J call TRBJ1-1, with 8 positions matching TRBD1. CDR3 length equals 14 residues. V trimming: 3 bases; J trimming: 7 bases; junction bases outside the gene matches: 7. Germline CDR1 is LNHNV and CDR2 is YYDKDF (reference sequence). CDR3 region: CATSSLQGEVEAFF. CDR3 DNA sequence: TGTGCCACCAGCAGTTTACAGGGGGAGGTTGAAGCTTTCTTT.

This clone appeared a few times. The gene calls are TRBV4-1 and TRBJ2-3; 8 nucleotides line up with TRBD2. Germline CDR1 MGHRA, CDR2 YSYEKL. The V and J ends lost 1 base and 4 bases, in that order; junction bases with no gene match: 7. The CDR3 loop spans 16 amino acids. The DNA for the CDR3 is TGCGCCAGCAGCCAAGGAGCCGCGGGAGGCCCAGATACGCAGTATTTT. Its translation is CASSQGAAGGPDTQYF.

The chain recombines TRBV5-4 with TRBJ1-3; tentatively, D is TRBD1 (5 bases). Trimming cost V 4 bases and J 0 bases, with 11 bases left between them. CDR1 is SGHNT, CDR2 YYREEE, per germline (reference sequence). The CDR3 loop spans 15 amino acids. CDR3 sequence: CASSRQGDSGNTIYF. The DNA of the CDR3 is TGTGCCAGCAGCCGTCAGGGTGACTCTGGAAACACCATATATTTT.

This chain connects TRBV2 to TRBJ1-1; D may be TRBD1 (6 bases). V was shortened by 5 bases and J by 3 bases, with 10 bases between the two germline ends. The CDR3 consists of 13 residues. Germline-derived CDR1 and CDR2 are SNHLY and FYNNEI. The CDR3 loop is CASSPDRHTEAFF. The CDR3 coding sequence is TGTGCCAGCAGTCCCGACAGGCACACTGAAGCTTTCTTT.

The chain has TRBV5-1 and TRBJ2-2; D is uncertain. Looked up from germline, CDR1 is SGHRS and CDR2 is YFSETQ. CDR3 length: 16 residues. The V end was cut by 0 bases, the J end by 0 bases, with 9 bases between. This CDR3 is CASSLGSFSNTGELFF. The CDR3 DNA reads TGCGCCAGCAGCTTGGGCAGTTTTTCGAACACCGGGGAGCTGTTTTTT.

The gene calls are TRBV2 and TRBJ1-2; 9 bases are a match to TRBD1. V lost 7 bases and J lost 5; bases outside the gene matches: 8. CDR3 length: 14 residues. Germline CDR1 SNHLY, CDR2 FYNNEI. This CDR3 is CASTTGTGIYGYTF. CDR3 DNA: TGTGCCAGCACCACCGGGACAGGGATTTATGGCTACACCTTC.

The rearrangement joins TRBV25-1 to TRBJ2-3; D may be TRBD2 (5 bases). V was cut by 2 bases and J by 0 bases, with 9 bases left in between. The CDR3 loop spans 15 amino acids. Per the germline V gene, CDR1 is MGHDK and CDR2 is SYGVNS. The CDR3 loop reads CASSEGGLSTDTQYF. CDR3 nucleotides: TGTGCCAGCAGTGAAGGAGGACTTAGCACAGATACGCAGTATTTT.

The chain couples TRBV29-1 to TRBJ1-1; possible D gene TRBD1, 6 bases. Germline CDR1 and CDR2: SQVTM and ANQGSEA. V lost 2 bases, J lost 7 bases, and 17 bases lay in between. The CDR3 totals 14 residues. The CDR3 here is CSVEIVTGRGEAFF. DNA of the CDR3: TGCAGCGTTGAAATAGTCACAGGGAGGGGTGAAGCTTTCTTT. Together with reference TRBV29-1 and TRBJ1-1, the CDR3 gives the full variable domain: SAVISQKPSRDICQRGTSLTIQCQVDSQVTMMFWYRQQPGQSLTLIATANQGSEATYESGFVIDKFPISRPNLTFSTLTVSNMSPEDSSIYLCSVEIVTGRGEAFFGQGTRLTVV.

J is TRBJ1-2 and V is TRBV4-3; D unclear. Germline loops: CDR1 LGHNA, CDR2 YSLEER. This CDR3 is built from 14 residues. V dropped 0 bases and J dropped 4 bases, with 9 bases sitting between them. The CDR3 DNA reads as TGCGCCAGCAGCCAAGATAGTCGGACCTATGGCTACACCTTC. Translating gives CASSQDSRTYGYTF.